Described below is a single T cell receptor (beta chain) sequence and its context. The data were obtained in a study of regulatory T cells in long-lasting Graves disease. Across the whole study: Graves' cases, newly diagnosed, had used antithyroid drugs under 3 months.

This sample's time point: newly diagnosed GD, antithyroid drugs for less than 3 months. TCR sequences were obtained from RNA taken from PBMCs. There are 14 residues in the CDR3. Germline V CDR1 and CDR2: SQVTM, ANQGSEA. J lost 2 bases, V lost 5 bases, and 8 bases had no gene match. TCR beta libraries were built with iRepertoire HTBI primers and Arm-PCR of CDR3 regions. TCRdb fed the multiplex PCR reads into MiXCR, producing one record per CDR3 protein. The data hold some 500,000 distinct CDR3 sequences, with roughly 15% observed a single time. The same specimen was also included in a second study, on T cells in Graves' hyperthyroidism and ophthalmopathy.

The J gene is TRBJ1-1, the V gene TRBV29-1, with TRBD1 matching over 7 bases. The clonotype comes from a woman aged 35-65 years with Graves disease. This specimen consisted of peripheral blood mononuclear cells (PBMCs), obtained at new diagnosis, from a patient treated with antithyroid drugs. The CDR3 spells CSVSEGAPNTEAFF. Here the CDR3 DNA reads TGCAGCGTTTCGGAGGGGGCGCCTAACACTGAAGCTTTCTTT.